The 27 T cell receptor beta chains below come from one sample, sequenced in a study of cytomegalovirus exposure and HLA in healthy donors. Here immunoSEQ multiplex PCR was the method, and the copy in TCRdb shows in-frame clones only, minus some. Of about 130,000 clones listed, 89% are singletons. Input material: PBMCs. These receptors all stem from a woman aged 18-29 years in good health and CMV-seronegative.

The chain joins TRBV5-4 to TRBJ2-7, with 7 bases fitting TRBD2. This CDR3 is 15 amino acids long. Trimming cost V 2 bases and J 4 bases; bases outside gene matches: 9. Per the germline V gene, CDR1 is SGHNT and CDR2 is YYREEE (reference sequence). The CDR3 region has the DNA TGTGCCAGCAGCTTAGATGCGGGAGTGAGTTACGAGCAGTACTTC. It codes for CASSLDAGVSYEQYF.

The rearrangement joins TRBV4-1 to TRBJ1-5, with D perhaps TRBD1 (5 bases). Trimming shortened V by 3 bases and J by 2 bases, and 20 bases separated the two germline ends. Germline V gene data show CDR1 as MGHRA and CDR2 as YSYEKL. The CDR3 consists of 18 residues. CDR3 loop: CASSQAPGRVRGNQPQHF. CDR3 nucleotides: TGCGCCAGCAGCCAGGCACCGGGCAGGGTACGTGGCAATCAGCCCCAGCATTTT.

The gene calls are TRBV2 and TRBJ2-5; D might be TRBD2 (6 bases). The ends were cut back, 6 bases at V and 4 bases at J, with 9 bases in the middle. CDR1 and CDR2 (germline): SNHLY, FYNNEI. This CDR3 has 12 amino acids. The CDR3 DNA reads TGTGCCAGCAGCCAGACTAGAGAGACCCAGTACTTC. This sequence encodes CASSQTRETQYF. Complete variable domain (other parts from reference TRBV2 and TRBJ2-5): EPEVTQTPSHQVTQMGQEVILRCVPISNHLYFYWYRQILGQKVEFLVSFYNNEISEKSEIFDDQFSVERPDGSNFTLKIRSTKLEDSAMYFCASSQTRETQYFGPGTRLLVL.

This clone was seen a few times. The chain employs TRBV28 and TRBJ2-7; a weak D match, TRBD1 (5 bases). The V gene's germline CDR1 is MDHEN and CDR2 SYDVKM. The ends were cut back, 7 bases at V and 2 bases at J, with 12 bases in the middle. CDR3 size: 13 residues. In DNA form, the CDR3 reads TGTGCCAGCACCCTGGCAGGGCCCTACGAGCAGTACTTC. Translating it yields CASTLAGPYEQYF.

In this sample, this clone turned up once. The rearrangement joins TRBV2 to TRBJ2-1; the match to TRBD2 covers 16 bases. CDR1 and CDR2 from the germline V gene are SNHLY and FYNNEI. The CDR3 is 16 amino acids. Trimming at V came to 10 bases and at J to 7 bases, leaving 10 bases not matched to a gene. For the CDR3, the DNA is TGTGCCAACCTGGGACTAGCGGGAGGGCCAAGAAATGAGCAGTTCTTC. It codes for CANLGLAGGPRNEQFF.

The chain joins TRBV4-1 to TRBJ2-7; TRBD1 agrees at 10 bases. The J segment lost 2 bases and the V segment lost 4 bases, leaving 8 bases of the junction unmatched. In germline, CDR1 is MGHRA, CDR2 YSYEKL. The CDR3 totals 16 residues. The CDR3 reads CASSRNDRGLPYEQYF. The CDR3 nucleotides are TGCGCCAGCAGCCGGAACGACAGGGGGCTCCCCTACGAGCAGTACTTC.

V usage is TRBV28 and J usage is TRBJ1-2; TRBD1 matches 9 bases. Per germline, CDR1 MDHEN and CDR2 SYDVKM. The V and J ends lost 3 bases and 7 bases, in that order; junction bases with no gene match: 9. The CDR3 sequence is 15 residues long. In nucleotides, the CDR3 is TGTGCCAGCAGTTTGGGGGGACAGGGTAGAGGTGGCTACACCTTC. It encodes CASSLGGQGRGGYTF.

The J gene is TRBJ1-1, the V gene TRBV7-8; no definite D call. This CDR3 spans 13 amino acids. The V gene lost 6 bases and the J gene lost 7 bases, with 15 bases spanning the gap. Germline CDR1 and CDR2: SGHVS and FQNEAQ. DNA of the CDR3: TGTGCCAGCAGTCGCGTCTCGGAGGGTGAAGCTTTCTTT. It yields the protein CASSRVSEGEAFF.

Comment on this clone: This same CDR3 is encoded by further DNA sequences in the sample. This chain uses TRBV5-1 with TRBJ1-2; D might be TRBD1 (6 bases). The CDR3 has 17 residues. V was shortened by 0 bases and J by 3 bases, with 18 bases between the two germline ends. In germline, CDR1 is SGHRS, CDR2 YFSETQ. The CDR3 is CASSLDTGFPGDYGYTF. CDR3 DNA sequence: TGCGCCAGCAGCTTGGATACCGGGTTCCCAGGGGACTATGGCTACACCTTC. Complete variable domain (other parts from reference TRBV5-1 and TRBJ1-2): KAGVTQTPRYLIKTRGQQVTLSCSPISGHRSVSWYQQTPGQGLQFLFEYFSETQRNKGNFPGRFSGRQFSNSRSEMNVSTLELGDSALYLCASSLDTGFPGDYGYTFGSGTRLTVV.

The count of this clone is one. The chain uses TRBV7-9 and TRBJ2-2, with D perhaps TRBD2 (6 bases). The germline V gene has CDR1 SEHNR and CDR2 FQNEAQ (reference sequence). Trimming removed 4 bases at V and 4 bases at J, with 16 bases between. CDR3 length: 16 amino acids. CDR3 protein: CASSSGTQGPTGELFF. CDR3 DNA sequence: TGTGCCAGCAGCTCCGGGACTCAAGGTCCCACCGGGGAGCTGTTTTTT.

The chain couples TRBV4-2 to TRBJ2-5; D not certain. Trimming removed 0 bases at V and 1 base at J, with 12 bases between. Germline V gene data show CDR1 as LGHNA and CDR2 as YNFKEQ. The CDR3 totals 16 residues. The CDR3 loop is CASSQEGSSRQETQYF. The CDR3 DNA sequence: TGTGCCAGCAGCCAAGAAGGTAGCAGCCGCCAAGAGACCCAGTACTTC.

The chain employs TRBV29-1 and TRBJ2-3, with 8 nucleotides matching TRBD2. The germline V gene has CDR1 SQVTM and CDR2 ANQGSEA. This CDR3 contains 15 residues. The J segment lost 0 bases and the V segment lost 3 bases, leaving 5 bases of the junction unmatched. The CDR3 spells CSVEGASGSTDTQYF. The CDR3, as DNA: TGCAGCGTTGAGGGGGCTAGCGGGAGCACAGATACGCAGTATTTT.

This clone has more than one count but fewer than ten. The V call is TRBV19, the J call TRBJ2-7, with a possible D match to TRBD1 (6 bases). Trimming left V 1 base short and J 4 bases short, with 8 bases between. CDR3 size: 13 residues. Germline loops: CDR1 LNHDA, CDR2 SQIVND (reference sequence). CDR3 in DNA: TGTGCCAGTAGTATAGGGGGACATTACGAGCAGTACTTC. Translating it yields CASSIGGHYEQYF.

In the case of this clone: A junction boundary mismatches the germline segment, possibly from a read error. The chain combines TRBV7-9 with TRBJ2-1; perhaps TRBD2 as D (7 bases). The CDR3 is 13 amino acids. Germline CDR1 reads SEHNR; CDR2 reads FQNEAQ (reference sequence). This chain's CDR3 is CASSLAEGGRGIF. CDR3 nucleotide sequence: TGTGCCAGCAGCTTAGCGGAGGGGGGGAGGGGGATCTTC.

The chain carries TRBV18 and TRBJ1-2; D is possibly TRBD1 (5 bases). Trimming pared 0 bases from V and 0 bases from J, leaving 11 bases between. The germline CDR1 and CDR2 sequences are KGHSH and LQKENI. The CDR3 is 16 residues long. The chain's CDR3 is CASSPPTVLSNYGYTF. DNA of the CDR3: TGTGCCAGCTCACCACCGACAGTTCTATCTAACTATGGCTACACCTTC.

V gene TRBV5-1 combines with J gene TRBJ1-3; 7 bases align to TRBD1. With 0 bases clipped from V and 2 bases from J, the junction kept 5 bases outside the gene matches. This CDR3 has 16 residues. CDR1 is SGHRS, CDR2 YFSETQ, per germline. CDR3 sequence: CASSLGRTGPGNTIYF. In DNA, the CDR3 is TGCGCCAGCAGCTTGGGTAGGACAGGCCCTGGAAACACCATATATTTT. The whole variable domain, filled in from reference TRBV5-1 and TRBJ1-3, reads KAGVTQTPRYLIKTRGQQVTLSCSPISGHRSVSWYQQTPGQGLQFLFEYFSETQRNKGNFPGRFSGRQFSNSRSEMNVSTLELGDSALYLCASSLGRTGPGNTIYFGEGSWLTVV.

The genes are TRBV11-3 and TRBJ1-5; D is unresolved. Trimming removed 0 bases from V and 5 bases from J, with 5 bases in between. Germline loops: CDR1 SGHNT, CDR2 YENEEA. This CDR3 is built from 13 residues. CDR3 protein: CASSLDRDQPQHF. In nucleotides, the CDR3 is TGTGCCAGCAGCTTAGATCGGGATCAGCCCCAGCATTTT. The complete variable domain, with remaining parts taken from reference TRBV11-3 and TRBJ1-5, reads EAGVVQSPRYKIIEKKQPVAFWCNPISGHNTLYWYLQNLGQGPELLIRYENEEAVDDSQLPKDRFSAERLKGVDSTLKIQPAELGDSAVYLCASSLDRDQPQHFGDGTRLSIL.

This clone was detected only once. Here the CDR3 DNA reads TGTGCCAGCAGCTTATTTGGGCTTTACAATGAGCAGTTCTTC. Its translation: CASSLFGLYNEQFF. The genes are TRBV7-9 and TRBJ2-1; the D is unclear. V was trimmed by 2 bases and J by 4 bases, leaving 9 bases between them. The CDR3 runs 14 residues. Germline lookup yields CDR1 SEHNR and CDR2 FQNEAQ (reference sequence). The complete variable domain, with remaining parts taken from reference TRBV7-9 and TRBJ2-1, reads DTGVSQNPRHKITKRGQNVTFRCDPISEHNRLYWYRQTLGQGPEFLTYFQNEAQLEKSRLLSDRFSAERPKGSFSTLEIQRTEQGDSAMYLCASSLFGLYNEQFFGPGTRLTVL.

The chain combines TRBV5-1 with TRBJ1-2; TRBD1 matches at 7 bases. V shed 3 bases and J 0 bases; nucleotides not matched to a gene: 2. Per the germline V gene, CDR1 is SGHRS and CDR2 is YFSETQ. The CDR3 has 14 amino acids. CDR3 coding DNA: TGCGCCAGCAGCTGGGACAGTCCTAACTATGGCTACACCTTC. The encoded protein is CASSWDSPNYGYTF.

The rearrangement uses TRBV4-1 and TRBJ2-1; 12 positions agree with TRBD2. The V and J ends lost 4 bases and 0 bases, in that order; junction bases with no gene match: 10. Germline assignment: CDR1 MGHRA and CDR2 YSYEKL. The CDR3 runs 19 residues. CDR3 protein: CASSPRLAGVVGSYNEQFF. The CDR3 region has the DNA TGCGCCAGCAGCCCTCGACTAGCGGGAGTTGTCGGCTCCTACAATGAGCAGTTCTTC.

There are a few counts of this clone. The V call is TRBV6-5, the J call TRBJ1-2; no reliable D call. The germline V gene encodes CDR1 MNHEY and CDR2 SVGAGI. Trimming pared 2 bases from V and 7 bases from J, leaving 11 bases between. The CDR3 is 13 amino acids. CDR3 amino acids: CASSYGRAGGYTF. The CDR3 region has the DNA TGTGCCAGCAGTTACGGGAGGGCGGGTGGCTACACCTTC.

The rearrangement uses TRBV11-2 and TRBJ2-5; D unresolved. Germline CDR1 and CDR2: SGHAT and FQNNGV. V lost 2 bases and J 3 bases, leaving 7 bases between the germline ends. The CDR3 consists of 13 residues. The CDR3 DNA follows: TGTGCCAGCAGCTTATTTCCGGAAGAGACCCAGTACTTC. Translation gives CASSLFPEETQYF. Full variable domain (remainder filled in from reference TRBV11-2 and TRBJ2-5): EAGVAQSPRYKIIEKRQSVAFWCNPISGHATLYWYQQILGQGPKLLIQFQNNGVVDDSQLPKDRFSAERLKGVDSTLKIQPAKLEDSAVYLCASSLFPEETQYFGPGTRLLVL.

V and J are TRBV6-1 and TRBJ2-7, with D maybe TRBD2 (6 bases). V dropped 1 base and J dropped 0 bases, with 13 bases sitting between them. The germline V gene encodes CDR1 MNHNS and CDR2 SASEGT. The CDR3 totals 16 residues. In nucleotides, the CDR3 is TGTGCCAGCAGTGAAGAGGGGACTTTCAGCTCCTACGAGCAGTACTTC. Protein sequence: CASSEEGTFSSYEQYF.

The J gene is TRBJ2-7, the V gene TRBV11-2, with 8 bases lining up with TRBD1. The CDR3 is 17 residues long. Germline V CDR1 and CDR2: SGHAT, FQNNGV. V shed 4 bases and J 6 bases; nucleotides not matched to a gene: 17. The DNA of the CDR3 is TGTGCCAGCAGCTCCTACTTCGGACAGGGCGATAGTCGCGAGCAGTACTTC. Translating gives CASSSYFGQGDSREQYF.

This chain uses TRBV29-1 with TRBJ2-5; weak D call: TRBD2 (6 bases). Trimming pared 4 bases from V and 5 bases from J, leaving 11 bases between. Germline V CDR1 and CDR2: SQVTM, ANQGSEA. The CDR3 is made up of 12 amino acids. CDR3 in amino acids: CSVAPGAETQYF. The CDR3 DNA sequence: TGCAGCGTTGCGCCGGGAGCGGAGACCCAGTACTTC.

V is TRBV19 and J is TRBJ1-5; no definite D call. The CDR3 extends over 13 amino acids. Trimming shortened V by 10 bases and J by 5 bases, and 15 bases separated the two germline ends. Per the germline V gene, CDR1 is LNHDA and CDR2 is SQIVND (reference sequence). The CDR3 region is CATDGEGYQPQHF. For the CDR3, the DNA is TGTGCCACCGACGGGGAGGGCTATCAGCCCCAGCATTTT.

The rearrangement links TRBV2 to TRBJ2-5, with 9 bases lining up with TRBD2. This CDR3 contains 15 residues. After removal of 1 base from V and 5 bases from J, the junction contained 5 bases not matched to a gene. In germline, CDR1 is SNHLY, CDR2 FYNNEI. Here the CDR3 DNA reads TGTGCCAGCAGTGAAGGGCGGGAGGGTCGCGAGACCCAGTACTTC. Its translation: CASSEGREGRETQYF.